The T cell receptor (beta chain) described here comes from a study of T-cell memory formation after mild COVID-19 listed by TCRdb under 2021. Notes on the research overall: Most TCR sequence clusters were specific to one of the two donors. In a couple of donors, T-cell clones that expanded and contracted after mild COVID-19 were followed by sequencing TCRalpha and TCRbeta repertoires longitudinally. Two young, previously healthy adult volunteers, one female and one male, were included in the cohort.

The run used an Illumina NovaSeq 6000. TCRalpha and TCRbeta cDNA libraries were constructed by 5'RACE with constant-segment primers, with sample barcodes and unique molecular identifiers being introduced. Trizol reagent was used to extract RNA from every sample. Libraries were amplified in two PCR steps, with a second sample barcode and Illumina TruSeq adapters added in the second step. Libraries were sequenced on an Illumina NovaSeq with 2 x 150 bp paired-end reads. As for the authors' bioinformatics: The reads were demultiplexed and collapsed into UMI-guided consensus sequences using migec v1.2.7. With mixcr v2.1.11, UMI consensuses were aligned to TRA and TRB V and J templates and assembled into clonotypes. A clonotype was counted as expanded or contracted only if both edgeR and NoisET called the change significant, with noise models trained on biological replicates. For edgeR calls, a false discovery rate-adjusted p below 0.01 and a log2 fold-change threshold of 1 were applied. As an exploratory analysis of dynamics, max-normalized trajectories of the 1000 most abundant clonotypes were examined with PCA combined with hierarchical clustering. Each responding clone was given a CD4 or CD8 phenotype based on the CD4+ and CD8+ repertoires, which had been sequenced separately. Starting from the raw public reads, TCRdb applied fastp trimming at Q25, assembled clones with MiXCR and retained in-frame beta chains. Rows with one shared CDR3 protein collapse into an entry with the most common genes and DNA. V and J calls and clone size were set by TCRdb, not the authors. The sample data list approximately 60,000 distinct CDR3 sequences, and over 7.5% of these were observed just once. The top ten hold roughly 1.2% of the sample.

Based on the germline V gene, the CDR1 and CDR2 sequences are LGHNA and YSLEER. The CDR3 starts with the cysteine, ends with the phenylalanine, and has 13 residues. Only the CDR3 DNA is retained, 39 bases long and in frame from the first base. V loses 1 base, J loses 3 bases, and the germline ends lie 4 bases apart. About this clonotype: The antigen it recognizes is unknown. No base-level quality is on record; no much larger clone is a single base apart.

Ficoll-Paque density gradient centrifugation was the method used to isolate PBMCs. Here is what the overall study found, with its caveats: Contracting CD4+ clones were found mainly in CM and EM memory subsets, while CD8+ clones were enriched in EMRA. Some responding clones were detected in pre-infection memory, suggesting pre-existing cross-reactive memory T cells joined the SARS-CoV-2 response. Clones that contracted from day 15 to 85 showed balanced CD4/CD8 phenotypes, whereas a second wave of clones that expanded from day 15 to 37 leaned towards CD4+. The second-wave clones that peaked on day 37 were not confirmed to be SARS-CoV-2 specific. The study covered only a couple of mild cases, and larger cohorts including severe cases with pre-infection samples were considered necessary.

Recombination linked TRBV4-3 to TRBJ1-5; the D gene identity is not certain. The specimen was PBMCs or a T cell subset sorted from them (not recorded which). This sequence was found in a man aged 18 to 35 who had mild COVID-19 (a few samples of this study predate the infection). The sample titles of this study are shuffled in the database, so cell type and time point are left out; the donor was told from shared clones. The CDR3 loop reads CASSQVVNQPQHF. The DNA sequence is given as TGCGCCAGCAGCCAAGTCGTCAATCAGCCCCAGCATTTT.